The clone carrying this T cell receptor (beta chain) was recorded many times. Its antigen is unidentified. These data come from a study of neurological immune-mediated disorders. With 10-nucleotide random UMIs included, cDNA was synthesized by 5'RACE. TCRdb itself ran the 5' RACE reads through MiXCR, one entry per CDR3 protein. The sample lists roughly 70,000 distinct CDR3 sequences, 4% to 6% occurring once. Whole-study results and caveats: It was the repertoires of 18 of 34 multiple sclerosis patients that phylogenetic grouping placed in one related-CDR3 cluster, which is a possible signature.

Sequencing used PBMCs. The source is a woman aged 30 to 39 with multiple sclerosis.

The CDR3 bases are TGCGCCAGCAGCTGGACAGGTTGGAATGAGCAGTTCTTC. Encoded protein: CASSWTGWNEQFF. V is TRBV5-1 and J is TRBJ2-1; 7 bases line up with TRBD1. V dropped 3 bases and J dropped 7; count of bases not matched to a gene: 4. This CDR3 is built from 13 residues. Per the germline V gene, CDR1 is SGHRS and CDR2 is YFSETQ.